Detailed here is one T cell receptor beta chain. The entry originates in a study of blood T cell repertoires in COVID-19. For the study at large: The samples span acute and convalescent COVID-19 from the United States, Italy and Spain. The cDNA or gDNA used as material had been derived from T cells, B-cell-depleted T cells, or PBMCs.

The CDR3 loop spans 14 amino acids. The V segment lost 4 bases and the J segment 2 bases; nucleotides outside the gene matches: 4. The germline CDR1 and CDR2 sequences are SGHRS and YFSETQ. In the original processing: The assay estimated nucleated cells by amplifying reference gene primers. Profiling relied on immunoSEQ multiplex PCR, and the TCRdb table lists in-frame clones only, not all of them. For V, J and clone size, that table is used; D and trimming come from the DNA. The sample lists around 340,000 clones; around 83% were seen once. This sequence joins TRBV5-1 and TRBJ2-7; TRBD2 aligns across 9 bases. Sequenced input: peripheral blood. The clonotype was recovered from a man aged 25-45 years with active or convalescent COVID-19. For the CDR3, the DNA is TGCGCCAGCAGCCCTAGCGGGGTTACCTACGAGCAGTACTTC. It yields the protein CASSPSGVTYEQYF.